The 5 T cell receptor beta chains listed next were all sequenced from one sample in a study of CD8 T cells in Susac syndrome. An input of 0.5 to 1 ug of RNA was subjected to reverse transcription using random hexamers. TCRdb used MiXCR to reprocess the immunoSEQ multiplex PCR reads, holding one entry per CDR3 protein. The top ten clones hold roughly 0.21% of a sample with fewer than 350,000 distinct CDR3 sequences, 70% to 90% of them seen once. The sequencing input was CD8+ T cells from PBMCs. The receptors originated from a human donor with multiple sclerosis.

The rearrangement uses TRBV28 and TRBJ2-5, with D possibly being TRBD1 (5 bases). This CDR3 has 17 amino acids. Germline-derived CDR1 and CDR2 are MDHEN and SYDVKM. With 7 bases removed from V and 2 bases from J, the gap between germline ends came to 23 bases. The CDR3 coding sequence is TGTGCCAGCACAGGGATTAGTCTGTCCCCTTTACAAGAGACCCAGTACTTC. Protein product: CASTGISLSPLQETQYF.

V usage is TRBV29-1 and J usage is TRBJ2-1; 14 bases fit TRBD2. The CDR3 contains 18 residues. The V gene end was trimmed by 4 bases and the J gene end by 1 base; junction bases not matched to a gene: 9. Germline values: CDR1 SQVTM, CDR2 ANQGSEA. The CDR3 sequence is CSVAGTSGSGKSYNEQFF. The CDR3 bases are TGCAGCGTTGCAGGGACTAGCGGGAGCGGTAAGTCCTACAATGAGCAGTTCTTC.

The V call is TRBV10-3, the J call TRBJ1-1; D unresolved. The germline V and J ends were trimmed by 10 bases and 6 bases, with 18 bases remaining between them. There are 13 residues in the CDR3. In germline, CDR1 is ENHRY, CDR2 SYGVKD. The DNA of the CDR3 is TGTGCCACCCGAGGTAGCGGGGATGCTGAAGCTTTCTTT. This gives the protein CATRGSGDAEAFF.

The DNA of the CDR3 is TGTGCCAGCAGCCCGGTCCTAGGGGGAGCTTTCTTT. Translating gives CASSPVLGGAFF. The gene calls are TRBV11-1 and TRBJ1-1; perhaps TRBD1 as D (6 bases). Germline loops: CDR1 SGHAT, CDR2 FQDESV (reference sequence). CDR3 length: 12 residues. V dropped 5 bases and J dropped 10 bases, with 14 bases sitting between them.

The gene calls are TRBV27 and TRBJ2-1, with 10 bases identical to TRBD1. V trimming: 6 bases; J trimming: 2 bases; junction bases outside the gene matches: 4. The CDR3 is 15 amino acids. Germline assignment: CDR1 MNHEY and CDR2 SMNVEV (reference sequence). For the CDR3, the DNA is TGTGCCAGCAGGGGGGGGACAGGGGCCTACAATGAGCAGTTCTTC. Encoded protein: CASRGGTGAYNEQFF.